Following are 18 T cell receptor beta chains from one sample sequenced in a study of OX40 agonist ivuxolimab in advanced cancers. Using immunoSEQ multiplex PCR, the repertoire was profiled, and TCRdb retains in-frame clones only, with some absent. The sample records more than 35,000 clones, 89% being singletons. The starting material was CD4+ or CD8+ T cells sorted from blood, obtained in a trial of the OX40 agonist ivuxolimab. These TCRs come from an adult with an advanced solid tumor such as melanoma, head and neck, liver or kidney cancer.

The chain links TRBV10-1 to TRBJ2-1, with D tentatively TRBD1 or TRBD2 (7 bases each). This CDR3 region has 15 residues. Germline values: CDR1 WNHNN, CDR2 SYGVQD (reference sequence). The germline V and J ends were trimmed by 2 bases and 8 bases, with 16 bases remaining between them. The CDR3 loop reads CASSEGAGGVDEQFF. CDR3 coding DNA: TGCGCCAGCAGTGAGGGGGCAGGGGGGGTTGATGAGCAGTTCTTC.

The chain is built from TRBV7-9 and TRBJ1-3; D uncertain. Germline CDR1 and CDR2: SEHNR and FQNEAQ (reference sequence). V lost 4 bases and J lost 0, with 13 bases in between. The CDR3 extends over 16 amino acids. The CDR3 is CASSSSTATSGNTIYF. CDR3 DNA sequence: TGTGCCAGCAGCTCGTCGACCGCTACCTCTGGAAACACCATATATTTT.

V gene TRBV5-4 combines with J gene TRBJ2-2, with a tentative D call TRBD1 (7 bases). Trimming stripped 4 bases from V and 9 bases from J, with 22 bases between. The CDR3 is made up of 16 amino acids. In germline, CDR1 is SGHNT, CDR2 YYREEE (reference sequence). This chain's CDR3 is CASSAAAGTAWWELFF. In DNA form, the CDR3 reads TGTGCCAGCAGCGCAGCGGCGGGGACAGCCTGGTGGGAGCTGTTTTTT.

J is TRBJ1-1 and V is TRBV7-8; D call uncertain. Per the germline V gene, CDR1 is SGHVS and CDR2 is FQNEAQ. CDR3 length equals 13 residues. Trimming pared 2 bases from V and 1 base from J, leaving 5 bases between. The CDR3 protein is CASSLPPNTEAFF. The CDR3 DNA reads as TGTGCCAGCAGCTTACCCCCGAACACTGAAGCTTTCTTT.

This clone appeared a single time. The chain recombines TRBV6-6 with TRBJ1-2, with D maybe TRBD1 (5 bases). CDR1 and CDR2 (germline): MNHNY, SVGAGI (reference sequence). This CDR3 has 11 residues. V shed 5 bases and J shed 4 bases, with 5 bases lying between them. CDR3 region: CASSDSYGYTF. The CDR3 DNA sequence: TGTGCCAGCAGTGACAGCTATGGCTACACCTTC.

In nucleotides, the CDR3 is TGTGCCAGCAGTTACTCGAGTAGCTATGGCTACACCTTC. Residues: CASSYSSSYGYTF. J is TRBJ1-2 and V is TRBV6-6, with no clear D. The CDR3 has 13 residues. CDR1 and CDR2 from the germline V gene are MNHNY and SVGAGI (reference sequence). Trimming left V 0 bases short and J 4 bases short, with 6 bases between.

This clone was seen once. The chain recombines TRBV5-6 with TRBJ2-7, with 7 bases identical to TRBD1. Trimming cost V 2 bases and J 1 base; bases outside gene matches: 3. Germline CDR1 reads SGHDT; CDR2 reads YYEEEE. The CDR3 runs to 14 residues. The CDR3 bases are TGTGCCAGCAGCTTCGGGACAGTATCCTACGAGCAGTACTTC. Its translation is CASSFGTVSYEQYF.

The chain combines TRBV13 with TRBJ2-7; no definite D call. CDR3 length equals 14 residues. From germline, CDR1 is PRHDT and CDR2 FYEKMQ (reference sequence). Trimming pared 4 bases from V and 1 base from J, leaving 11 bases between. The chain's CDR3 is CASSSVERSYEQYF. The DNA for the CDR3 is TGTGCCAGCAGCTCGGTCGAAAGGTCCTACGAGCAGTACTTC.

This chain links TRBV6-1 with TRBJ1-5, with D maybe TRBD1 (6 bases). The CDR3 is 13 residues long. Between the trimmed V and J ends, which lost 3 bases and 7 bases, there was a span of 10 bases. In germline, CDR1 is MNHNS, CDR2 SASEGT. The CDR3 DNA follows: TGTGCCAGCAGTGATGAGGGGGTCCAGCCCCAGCATTTT. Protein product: CASSDEGVQPQHF.

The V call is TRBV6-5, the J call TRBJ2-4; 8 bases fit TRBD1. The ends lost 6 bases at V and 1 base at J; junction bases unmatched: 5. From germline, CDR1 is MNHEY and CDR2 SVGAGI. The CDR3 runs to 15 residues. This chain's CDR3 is CASRSGGSAKNIQYF. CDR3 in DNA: TGTGCCAGCAGATCAGGGGGCTCGGCCAAAAACATTCAGTACTTC.

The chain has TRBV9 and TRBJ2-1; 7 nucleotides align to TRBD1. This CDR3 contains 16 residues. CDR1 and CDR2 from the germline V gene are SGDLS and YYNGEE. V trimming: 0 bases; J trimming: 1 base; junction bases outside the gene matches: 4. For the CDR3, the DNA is TGTGCCAGCAGCGTAGCCCTGACAGGGTCCTACAATGAGCAGTTCTTC. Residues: CASSVALTGSYNEQFF.

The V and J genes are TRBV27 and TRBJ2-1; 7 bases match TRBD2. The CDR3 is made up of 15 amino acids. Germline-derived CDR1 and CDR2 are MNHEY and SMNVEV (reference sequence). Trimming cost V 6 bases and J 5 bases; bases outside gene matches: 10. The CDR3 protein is CASRSGGGVNNEQFF. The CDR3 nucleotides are TGTGCCAGCAGGAGTGGCGGGGGTGTCAACAATGAGCAGTTCTTC.

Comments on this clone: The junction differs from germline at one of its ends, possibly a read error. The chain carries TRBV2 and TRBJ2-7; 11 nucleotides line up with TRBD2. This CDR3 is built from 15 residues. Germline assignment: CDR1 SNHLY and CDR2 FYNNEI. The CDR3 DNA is TGTGCCAGCAGCGAAGGGCTAGCGGGGGGTTACGAGCAGTACTTC. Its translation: CASSEGLAGGYEQYF.

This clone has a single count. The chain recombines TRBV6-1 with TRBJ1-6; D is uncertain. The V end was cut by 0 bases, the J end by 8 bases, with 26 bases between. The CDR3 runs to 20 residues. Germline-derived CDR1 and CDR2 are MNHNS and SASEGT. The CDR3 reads CASSEASRIWTWENDSPLHF. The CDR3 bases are TGTGCCAGCAGTGAAGCCTCGCGGATTTGGACTTGGGAAAATGATTCACCCCTCCACTTT.

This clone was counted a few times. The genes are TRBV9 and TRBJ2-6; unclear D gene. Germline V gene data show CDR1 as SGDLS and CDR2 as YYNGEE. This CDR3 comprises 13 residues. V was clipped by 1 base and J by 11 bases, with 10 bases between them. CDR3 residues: CASSVPPFHVLTF. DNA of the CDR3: TGTGCCAGCAGCGTACCCCCCTTTCACGTCCTGACTTTC.

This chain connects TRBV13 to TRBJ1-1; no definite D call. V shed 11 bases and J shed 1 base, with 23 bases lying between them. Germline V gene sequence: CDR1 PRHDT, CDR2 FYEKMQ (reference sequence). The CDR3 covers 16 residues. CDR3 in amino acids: CALTDLADFRNTEAFF. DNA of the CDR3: TGTGCCCTAACTGACCTGGCTGATTTCAGGAACACTGAAGCTTTCTTT.

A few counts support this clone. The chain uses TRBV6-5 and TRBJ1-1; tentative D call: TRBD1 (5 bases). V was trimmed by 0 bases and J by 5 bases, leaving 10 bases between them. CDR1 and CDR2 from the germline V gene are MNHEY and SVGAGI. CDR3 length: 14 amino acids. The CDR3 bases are TGTGCCAGCAGTTACTCGAATCAGGGTACTGAAGCTTTCTTT. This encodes CASSYSNQGTEAFF.

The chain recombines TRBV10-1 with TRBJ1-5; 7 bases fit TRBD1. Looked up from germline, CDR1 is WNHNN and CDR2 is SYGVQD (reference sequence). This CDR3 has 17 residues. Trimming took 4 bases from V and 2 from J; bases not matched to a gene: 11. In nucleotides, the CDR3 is TGCGCCAGCAGTGTCCTGGACAGGAGGGCCGGCAATCAGCCCCAGCATTTT. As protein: CASSVLDRRAGNQPQHF.